This T cell receptor beta chain originates from a study of T-cell reconstitution after alpha-beta-depleted transplantation in children. Unique molecular identifiers were incorporated when the TCRbeta library was constructed. MiXCR, applied by TCRdb to the PCR reads, yields one record per CDR3 protein. Seen here are more than 300,000 distinct CDR3 sequences, 16% observed once, and the top ten hold roughly 41%. This clonotype has at least ten counts. The antigen is not known. Study observations and caveats: TCRbeta diversity was high at day 60 in some patients (a result of surviving recipient T cells and thymic progenitors). The authors attributed T-cell counts and diversity one year after transplant mostly to newly produced T cells. The origin of alpha-beta T cells about two months after transplant was reportedly several hundred expanded graft clones.

This TCR was sampled from a male patient aged 2-10 years who had a stem cell transplant for acute lymphoblastic leukemia, so the T cells may come from the graft donor. The sequenced sample was PBMCs, mostly from graft donor cells, obtained 360 days after TCRalphabeta/CD19-depleted stem cell transplant.

This CDR3 reads CSVPGLRGGYTF. The CDR3 coding sequence is TGCAGCGTTCCCGGGCTACGGGGTGGCTACACCTTC. The rearrangement joins TRBV29-1 to TRBJ1-2, with no clear D. The CDR3 is 12 residues long. CDR1 and CDR2 from the germline V gene are SQVTM and ANQGSEA. V shed 5 bases and J shed 7 bases, with 14 bases lying between them.